The 3 T cell receptor beta chains below all came from one sample that was sequenced in a study of technical replicates of blood from a handful of donors. Generated by immunoSEQ multiplex PCR, the TCRdb table keeps only in-frame clones and is missing some. The table shows around 65,000 clones, with roughly 88% occurring only once. Material for sequencing was PBMCs. The receptors were gathered from a human donor in good health. Some clones in this sample may be carry-over from other donors' samples.

This clone was seen a handful of times. V is TRBV9 and J is TRBJ1-1; unclear D gene. Germline-derived CDR1 and CDR2 are SGDLS and YYNGEE. The ends were cut back, 0 bases at V and 0 bases at J, with 3 bases in the middle. The CDR3 consists of 13 residues. The CDR3 nucleotides read TGTGCCAGCAGCGTAGCTCTGAACACTGAAGCTTTCTTT. Encoded protein: CASSVALNTEAFF.

The V gene is TRBV5-8, the J gene TRBJ1-4; D is ambiguous. The germline V and J ends were trimmed by 0 bases and 3 bases, with 9 bases remaining between them. The CDR3 covers 15 residues. The germline CDR1 and CDR2 sequences are SGHTS and YDEGEE. The CDR3 reads CASSLAGLSNEKLFF. CDR3 sequence (DNA): TGTGCCAGCAGCTTGGCTGGGCTGTCTAATGAAAAACTGTTTTTT.

The DNA of the CDR3 is TGTGCCAGCAGCTACCAGCAGTCTAGAGGGAACACTGAAGCTTTCTTT. It specifies CASSYQQSRGNTEAFF. J is TRBJ1-1 and V is TRBV7-9; no clear D gene. Trimming stripped 4 bases from V and 1 base from J, with 16 bases between. In germline, CDR1 is SEHNR, CDR2 FQNEAQ (reference sequence). CDR3 length: 16 residues.